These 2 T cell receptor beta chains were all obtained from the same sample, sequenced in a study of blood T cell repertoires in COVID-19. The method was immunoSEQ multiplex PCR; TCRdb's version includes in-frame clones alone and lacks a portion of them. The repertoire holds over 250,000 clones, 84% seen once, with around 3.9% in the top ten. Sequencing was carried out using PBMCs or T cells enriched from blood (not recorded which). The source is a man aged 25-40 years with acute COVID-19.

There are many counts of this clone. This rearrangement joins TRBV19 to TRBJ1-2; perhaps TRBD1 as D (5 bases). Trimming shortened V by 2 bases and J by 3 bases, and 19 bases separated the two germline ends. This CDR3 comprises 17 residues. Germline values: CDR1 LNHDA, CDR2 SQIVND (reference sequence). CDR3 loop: CASSIWGGGTRDYGYTF. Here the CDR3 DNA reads TGTGCCAGTAGTATATGGGGCGGTGGTACCCGAGACTATGGCTACACCTTC.

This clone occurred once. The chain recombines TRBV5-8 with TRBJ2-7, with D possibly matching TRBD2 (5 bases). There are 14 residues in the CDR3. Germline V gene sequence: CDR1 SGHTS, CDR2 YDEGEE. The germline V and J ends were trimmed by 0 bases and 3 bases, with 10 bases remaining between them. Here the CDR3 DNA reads TGTGCCAGCAGCTTGGCCCCCGGAGGCTACGAGCAGTACGTC. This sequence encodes CASSLAPGGYEQYV.